The 17 T cell receptor beta chains below all came from one sample that was sequenced in a study of shared clonotypes between healthy human individuals. The table came from immunoSEQ multiplex PCR; TCRdb's copy has only in-frame clones and leaves some out. The table includes almost 700,000 clones, 92% detected once. Positively selected for CCR7, the CD45RO-negative cells used as naive CD8 cells excluded terminally differentiated effector memory CD45RA+ cells. Sample: naive CD8+ T cells sorted from blood. These TCRs come from a man aged 30 to 45 in good health.

This clone was found a few times. This chain connects TRBV11-2 to TRBJ2-5; D is unclear. Per germline, CDR1 SGHAT and CDR2 FQNNGV. Trimming pared 1 base from V and 3 bases from J, leaving 3 bases between. The CDR3 length is 12 residues. CDR3 in DNA: TGTGCCAGCAGCTTAGGAGAAGAGACCCAGTACTTC. Translated: CASSLGEETQYF.

This clone was seen just once. The V and J genes are TRBV6-5 and TRBJ2-7, with D perhaps TRBD2 (6 bases). Between the trimmed V and J ends, which lost 8 bases and 4 bases, there was a span of 15 bases. Germline CDR1 MNHEY, CDR2 SVGAGI. CDR3 length equals 13 residues. The CDR3 nucleotides read TGTGCCAGCGCGGCTAGCGCCGTTTACGAGCAGTACTTC. Its protein product is CASAASAVYEQYF.

This chain connects TRBV10-3 to TRBJ2-2; 11 nucleotides agree with TRBD2. Germline V lookup: CDR1 ENHRY, CDR2 SYGVKD. V shed 9 bases, J shed 0 bases, and the junction held 18 bases outside the gene matches. This CDR3 region has 20 residues. The CDR3 DNA sequence: TGTGCCATGACACGATACCCGAGACTAGCGGGAAATTCGAACACCGGGGAGCTGTTTTTT. The encoded protein is CAMTRYPRLAGNSNTGELFF.

The V and J genes are TRBV6-5 and TRBJ1-2; a possible D gene is TRBD1 (6 bases). The CDR3 has 15 residues. Germline assignment: CDR1 MNHEY and CDR2 SVGAGI. V lost 7 bases, J lost 3 bases, and 18 bases lay in between. In DNA, the CDR3 is TGTGCCAGCAACAAAAATCAGGGGATCGACTATGGCTACACCTTC. This translates into CASNKNQGIDYGYTF.

This clone was seen a single time. The genes are TRBV10-3 and TRBJ2-1; 7 bases align to TRBD2. This CDR3 is built from 15 residues. CDR1 ENHRY and CDR2 SYGVKD come from the germline V gene. Trimming at V came to 6 bases and at J to 5 bases, leaving 10 bases not matched to a gene. The CDR3 sequence: CAISRTSESHNEQFF. As DNA, the CDR3 is TGTGCCATCAGCAGAACTAGCGAGAGTCACAATGAGCAGTTCTTC.

This chain links TRBV6-1 with TRBJ1-5, with unresolved D. The germline CDR1 and CDR2 sequences are MNHNS and SASEGT. The V and J ends lost 0 bases and 6 bases respectively, with 6 bases between them. This CDR3 spans 13 amino acids. The DNA of the CDR3 is TGTGCCAGCAGTGAAGCGGGATTTCAGCCCCAGCATTTT. Protein sequence: CASSEAGFQPQHF.

The gene calls are TRBV14 and TRBJ2-1; 8 bases map to TRBD1. The germline V gene has CDR1 SGHDN and CDR2 FVKESK. Germline trimming cut 3 bases from V and 6 bases from J; bases unmatched to any gene: 16. This CDR3 is built from 18 residues. CDR3: CASSHVGQGRMFRNEQFF. CDR3 nucleotide sequence: TGTGCCAGCAGCCATGTTGGACAGGGTCGAATGTTTCGCAATGAGCAGTTCTTC.

The genes are TRBV7-9 and TRBJ2-2; TRBD1 matches 8 bases. Germline CDR1 and CDR2: SEHNR and FQNEAQ (reference sequence). The CDR3 is 15 residues long. J gave up 8 bases and V 5 bases, and 10 bases lay outside the gene matches. The DNA for the CDR3 is TGTGCCAGCAGCCACCCAGGACAGGGCGAGGGGGAGCTGTTTTTT. Residues: CASSHPGQGEGELFF.

The chain combines TRBV7-8 with TRBJ2-5, with TRBD1 matching 7 bases. CDR1 is SGHVS and CDR2 is FQNEAQ in the germline V gene. There are 15 residues in the CDR3. Trimming removed 4 bases from V and 1 base from J; junction bases left unmatched: 6. The chain's CDR3 is CASSWRTGPQETQYF. CDR3 nucleotides: TGTGCCAGCAGCTGGAGGACAGGTCCCCAAGAGACCCAGTACTTC.

The V and J genes are TRBV7-8 and TRBJ2-2; TRBD1 or TRBD2 may be the D gene (5 bases each). CDR3 length: 16 residues. Germline values: CDR1 SGHVS, CDR2 FQNEAQ. Trimming stripped 2 bases from V and 5 bases from J, with 15 bases between. CDR3 bases: TGTGCCAGCAGCTTATCGGGACCTCTGATAACCGGGGAGCTGTTTTTT. It yields the protein CASSLSGPLITGELFF.

This clone was counted at least ten times. The chain joins TRBV28 to TRBJ2-7, with a tentative D call TRBD2 (5 bases). The ends were cut back, 7 bases at V and 2 bases at J, with 21 bases in the middle. The CDR3 has 16 residues. Per the germline V gene, CDR1 is MDHEN and CDR2 is SYDVKM. CDR3 nucleotides: TGTGCCAGCATGCCTGGGTCGGGGTTTGGTGCCTACGAGCAGTACTTC. It encodes CASMPGSGFGAYEQYF.

Comment on this clone: Other DNA sequences from this sample encode an identical CDR3 as well. The CDR3 reads CASSLSGDEQFF. DNA for the CDR3: TGTGCCAGCAGTTTATCCGGGGATGAGCAGTTCTTC. The chain uses TRBV27 and TRBJ2-1, with a possible D match to TRBD2 (5 bases). Trimming pared 0 bases from V and 8 bases from J, leaving 5 bases between. The CDR3 extends over 12 amino acids. Looked up from germline, CDR1 is MNHEY and CDR2 is SMNVEV (reference sequence).

J is TRBJ2-7 and V is TRBV29-1; 10 nucleotides align to TRBD2. This CDR3 spans 13 amino acids. In germline, CDR1 is SQVTM, CDR2 ANQGSEA. V was pared by 4 bases and J by 2 bases, with 2 bases of the junction left unmatched. The CDR3 coding sequence is TGCAGCGTTGTTCTAGCGGGAGCCTACGAGCAGTACTTC. Protein sequence: CSVVLAGAYEQYF.

V is TRBV29-1 and J is TRBJ2-7, with D possibly TRBD2 on 5 matching bases. V was trimmed by 0 bases and J by 1 base, leaving 13 bases between them. The CDR3 has 15 amino acids. From germline, CDR1 is SQVTM and CDR2 ANQGSEA. CDR3 sequence (DNA): TGCAGCGTTGAAGATTCGTCGGCGGGTTCCTACGAGCAGTACTTC. Protein: CSVEDSSAGSYEQYF.

This chain joins TRBV21-1 and TRBJ2-1; TRBD2 is the table's D call, not checked against the DNA. TRBV21-1 is shown as a pseudogene. The CDR3 has 17 residues. CDR3 region: CASSIIWRECPYNEQFF. In DNA, the CDR3 is TGTGCCAGCAGCATAATCTGGCGGGAGTGCCCCTACAATGAGCAGTTCTTC.

V gene TRBV5-4 combines with J gene TRBJ1-1, with D possibly being TRBD1 (5 bases). V lost 4 bases and J lost 7, with 23 bases in between. This CDR3 region has 16 residues. Germline V gene sequence: CDR1 SGHNT, CDR2 YYREEE (reference sequence). CDR3 loop: CASSRRGVGGKDEAFF. In DNA form, the CDR3 reads TGTGCCAGCAGCCGACGGGGCGTGGGAGGTAAGGATGAAGCTTTCTTT.

This chain uses TRBV28 with TRBJ1-1; unclear D gene. The CDR3 spans 16 residues. Germline lookup yields CDR1 MDHEN and CDR2 SYDVKM. Trimming removed 6 bases from V and 1 base from J, with 18 bases in between. CDR3: CASSPRQRWWNTEAFF. The CDR3 DNA reads TGTGCCAGCAGCCCTCGACAACGTTGGTGGAACACTGAAGCTTTCTTT. Full variable domain (missing parts from reference TRBV28 and TRBJ1-1): DVKVTQSSRYLVKRTGEKVFLECVQDMDHENMFWYRQDPGLGLRLIYFSYDVKMKEKGDIPEGYSVSREKKERFSLILESASTNQTSMYLCASSPRQRWWNTEAFFGQGTRLTVV.